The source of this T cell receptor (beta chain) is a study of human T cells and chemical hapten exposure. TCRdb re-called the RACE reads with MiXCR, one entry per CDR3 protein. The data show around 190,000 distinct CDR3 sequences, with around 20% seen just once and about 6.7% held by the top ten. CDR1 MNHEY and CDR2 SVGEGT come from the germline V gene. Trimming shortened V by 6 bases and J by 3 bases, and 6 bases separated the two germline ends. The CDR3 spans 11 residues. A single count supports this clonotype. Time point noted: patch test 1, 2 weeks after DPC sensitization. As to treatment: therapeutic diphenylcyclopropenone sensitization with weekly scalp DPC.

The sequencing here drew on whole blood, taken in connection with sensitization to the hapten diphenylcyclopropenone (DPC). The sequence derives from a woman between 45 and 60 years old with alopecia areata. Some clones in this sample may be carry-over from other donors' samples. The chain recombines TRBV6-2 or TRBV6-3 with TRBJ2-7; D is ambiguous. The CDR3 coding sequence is TGTGCCAGCAGCAACTACTACGAGCAGTACTTC. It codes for CASSNYYEQYF.